The present T cell receptor beta chain was sequenced within a study of CD4 T cells in relation to SARS-CoV-2 and coronaviruses. In germline, CDR1 is SEHNR, CDR2 FQNEAQ (reference sequence). The length of the CDR3 is 15 residues. V trimming: 5 bases; J trimming: 8 bases; junction bases outside the gene matches: 10. TCRdb's copy holds only in-frame clones and misses some; the assay was immunoSEQ multiplex PCR. The sample yields tens of thousands of clones, roughly 78% seen once. This clone was counted only a few times. Antigen specificity is unknown. Unexposed donor CD4+ T cells date from about 2010-2019, before the COVID-19 pandemic. Isolation of CD4+ T cells took place after about 10 days in culture.

This chain links TRBV7-9 with TRBJ1-5; 9 nucleotides match TRBD1. The clonotype comes from a human donor in good health. The sample was CD4+ T cells from PBMCs, cultured in vitro. This CDR3 is CASSLGQGGREPQHF. The CDR3 coding sequence is TGTGCCAGCAGCCTGGGACAGGGTGGTAGGGAGCCCCAGCATTTT.